The 5 T cell receptor beta chains below come from one sample, sequenced in a study of cytotoxic CD8 clonotypes in ibrutinib-treated CLL. TCRdb's table, derived via immunoSEQ multiplex PCR, lists solely in-frame clones and lacks some. The repertoire holds 250,000 to 350,000 clones, with approximately 76% as singletons. The sequences come from PBMCs, collected at disease progression, from a patient treated with ibrutinib. These receptors all come from a human donor with chronic lymphocytic leukemia.

CDR3 residues: CASSGTGSYNSPLHF. The CDR3 DNA is TGTGCCAGCAGCGGGACAGGCTCCTATAATTCACCCCTCCACTTT. This chain uses TRBV7-9 with TRBJ1-6, with TRBD1 matching over 8 bases. This CDR3 has 15 residues. CDR1 is SEHNR and CDR2 is FQNEAQ in the germline V gene (reference sequence). V lost 5 bases, J lost 0 bases, and 0 bases stayed unmatched. The full variable domain, in which reference TRBV7-9 and TRBJ1-6 provide the parts outside the CDR3, is DTGVSQNPRHKITKRGQNVTFRCDPISEHNRLYWYRQTLGQGPEFLTYFQNEAQLEKSRLLSDRFSAERPKGSFSTLEIQRTEQGDSAMYLCASSGTGSYNSPLHFGNGTRLTVT.

V and J are TRBV6-5 and TRBJ2-3, with a tentative D call TRBD1 (6 bases). In germline, CDR1 is MNHEY, CDR2 SVGAGI. Trimming took 4 bases from V and 4 from J, leaving 12 bases between them. The CDR3 is made up of 14 amino acids. CDR3 residues: CASSSSRGPDTQYF. CDR3 DNA: TGTGCCAGCAGTTCCTCCAGGGGTCCAGATACGCAGTATTTT.

J is TRBJ2-7 and V is TRBV11-2; D uncertain. The V end lost 0 bases, the J end lost 3 bases, and 12 bases lay between the germline ends. Germline loops: CDR1 SGHAT, CDR2 FQNNGV. This CDR3 is 15 amino acids long. In DNA form, the CDR3 reads TGTGCCAGCAGCTTAGACGTGGGCAGACACTACGAGCAGTACTTC. This encodes CASSLDVGRHYEQYF. Variable domain in full (rest from reference TRBV11-2 and TRBJ2-7): EAGVAQSPRYKIIEKRQSVAFWCNPISGHATLYWYQQILGQGPKLLIQFQNNGVVDDSQLPKDRFSAERLKGVDSTLKIQPAKLEDSAVYLCASSLDVGRHYEQYFGPGTRLTVT.

This clone appeared once. The V and J genes are TRBV7-2 and TRBJ2-5; D gene ambiguous. The germline V gene has CDR1 SGHTA and CDR2 FQGNSA. The CDR3 is 12 residues long. Between the trimmed V and J ends, which lost 1 base and 8 bases, there was a span of 8 bases. CDR3 loop: CASSLGALTQYF. The DNA of the CDR3 is TGTGCCAGCAGCTTAGGTGCCCTCACCCAGTACTTC.

The chain has TRBV5-4 and TRBJ2-2; the D gene is possibly TRBD1 (6 bases). Trimming removed 2 bases at V and 4 bases at J, with 12 bases between. The CDR3 extends over 15 amino acids. CDR1 and CDR2 from the germline V gene are SGHNT and YYREEE (reference sequence). The CDR3 coding sequence is TGTGCCAGCAGCTTAGTCAGGGGATTCACCGGGGAGCTGTTTTTT. Amino acid sequence: CASSLVRGFTGELFF.